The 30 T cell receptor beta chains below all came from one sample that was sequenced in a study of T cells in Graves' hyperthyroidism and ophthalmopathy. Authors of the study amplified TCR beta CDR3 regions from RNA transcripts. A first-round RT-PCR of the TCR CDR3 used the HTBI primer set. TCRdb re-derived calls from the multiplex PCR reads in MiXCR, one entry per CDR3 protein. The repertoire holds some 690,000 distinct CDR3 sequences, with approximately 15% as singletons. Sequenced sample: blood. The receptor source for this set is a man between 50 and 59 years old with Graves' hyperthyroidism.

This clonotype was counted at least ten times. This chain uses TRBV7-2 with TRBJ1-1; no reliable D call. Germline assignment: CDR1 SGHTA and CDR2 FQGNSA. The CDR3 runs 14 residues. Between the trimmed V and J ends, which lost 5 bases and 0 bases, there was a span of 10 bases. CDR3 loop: CASSRRWVNTEAFF. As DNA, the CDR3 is TGTGCCAGCAGCCGACGGTGGGTGAACACTGAAGCTTTCTTT.

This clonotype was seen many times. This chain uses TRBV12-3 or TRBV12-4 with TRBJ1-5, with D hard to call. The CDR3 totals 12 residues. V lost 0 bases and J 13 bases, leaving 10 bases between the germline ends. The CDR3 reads CASSLALLGQHF. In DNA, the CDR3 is TGTGCCAGCAGTTTAGCGCTACTAGGGCAGCATTTT.

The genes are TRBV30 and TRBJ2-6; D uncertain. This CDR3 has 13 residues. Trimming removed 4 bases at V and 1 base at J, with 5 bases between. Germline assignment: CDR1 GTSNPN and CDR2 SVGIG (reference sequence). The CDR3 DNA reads TGTGCCTGGACTGGTTCTGGGGCCAACGTCCTGACTTTC. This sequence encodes CAWTGSGANVLTF.

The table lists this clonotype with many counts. CDR3 sequence: CASSQGGINEKLFF. The CDR3 DNA follows: TGTGCCAGCAGTCAGGGAGGGATTAATGAAAAACTGTTTTTT. The chain carries TRBV28 and TRBJ1-4; TRBD1 might be the D (5 bases). Germline CDR1 MDHEN, CDR2 SYDVKM. This CDR3 has 14 amino acids. V lost 5 bases and J lost 4, with 11 bases in between. Full variable domain (missing parts from reference TRBV28 and TRBJ1-4): DVKVTQSSRYLVKRTGEKVFLECVQDMDHENMFWYRQDPGLGLRLIYFSYDVKMKEKGDIPEGYSVSREKKERFSLILESASTNQTSMYLCASSQGGINEKLFFGSGTQLSVL.

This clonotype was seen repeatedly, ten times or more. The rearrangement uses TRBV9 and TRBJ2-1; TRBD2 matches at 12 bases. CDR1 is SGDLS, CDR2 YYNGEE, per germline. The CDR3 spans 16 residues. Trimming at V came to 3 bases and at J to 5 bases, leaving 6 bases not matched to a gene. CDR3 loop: CASSGQTSGRDNEQFF. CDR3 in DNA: TGTGCCAGCAGCGGCCAGACTAGCGGGAGAGACAATGAGCAGTTCTTC.

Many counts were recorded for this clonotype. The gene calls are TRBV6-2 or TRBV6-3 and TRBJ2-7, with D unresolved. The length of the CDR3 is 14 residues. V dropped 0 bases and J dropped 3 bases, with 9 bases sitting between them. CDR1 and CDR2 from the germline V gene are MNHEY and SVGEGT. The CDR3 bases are TGTGCCAGCAGTTACTCGGTCAGCAGCTACGAGCAGTACTTC. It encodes CASSYSVSSYEQYF.

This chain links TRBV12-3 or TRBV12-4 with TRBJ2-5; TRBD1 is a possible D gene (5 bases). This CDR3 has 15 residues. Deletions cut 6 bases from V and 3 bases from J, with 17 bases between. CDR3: CASSPLSGREETQYF. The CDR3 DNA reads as TGTGCCAGCAGCCCCCTTAGTGGCAGGGAAGAGACCCAGTACTTC.

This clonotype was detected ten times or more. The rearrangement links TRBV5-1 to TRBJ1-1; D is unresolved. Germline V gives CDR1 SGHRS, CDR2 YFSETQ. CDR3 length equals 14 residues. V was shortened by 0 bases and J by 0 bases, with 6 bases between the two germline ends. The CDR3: CASSLEGLNTEAFF. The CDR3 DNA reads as TGCGCCAGCAGCTTGGAAGGGCTGAACACTGAAGCTTTCTTT. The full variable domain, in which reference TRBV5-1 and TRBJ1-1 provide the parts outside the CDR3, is KAGVTQTPRYLIKTRGQQVTLSCSPISGHRSVSWYQQTPGQGLQFLFEYFSETQRNKGNFPGRFSGRQFSNSRSEMNVSTLELGDSALYLCASSLEGLNTEAFFGQGTRLTVV.

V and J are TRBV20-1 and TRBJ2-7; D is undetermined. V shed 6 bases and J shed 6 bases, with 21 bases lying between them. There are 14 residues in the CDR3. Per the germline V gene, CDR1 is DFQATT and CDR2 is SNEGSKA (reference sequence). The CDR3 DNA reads TGCAGTGCCCCTTTCGAGGCGTGGGGTTTCGAGCAGTACTTC. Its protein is CSAPFEAWGFEQYF.

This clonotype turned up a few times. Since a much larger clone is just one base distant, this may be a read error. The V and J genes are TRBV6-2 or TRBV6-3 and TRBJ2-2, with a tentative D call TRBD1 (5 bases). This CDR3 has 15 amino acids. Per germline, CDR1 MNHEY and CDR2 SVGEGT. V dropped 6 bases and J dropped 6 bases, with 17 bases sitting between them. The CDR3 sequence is CASRPGAGIPGELFF. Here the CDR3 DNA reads TGTGCCAGCAGACCTGGGGCAGGGATCCCCGGGGAGCTGTTTTTT.

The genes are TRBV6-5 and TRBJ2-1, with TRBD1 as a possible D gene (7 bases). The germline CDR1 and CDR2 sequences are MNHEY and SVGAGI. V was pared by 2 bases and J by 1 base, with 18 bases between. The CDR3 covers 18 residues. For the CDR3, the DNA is TGTGCCAGCAGTTACACACTACAACAGGGGAGGTCCTACAATGAGCAGTTCTTC. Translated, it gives CASSYTLQQGRSYNEQFF.

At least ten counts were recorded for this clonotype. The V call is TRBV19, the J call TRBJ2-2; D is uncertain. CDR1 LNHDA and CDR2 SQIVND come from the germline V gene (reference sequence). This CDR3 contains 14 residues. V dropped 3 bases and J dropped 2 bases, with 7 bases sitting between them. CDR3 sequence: CASSITGNTGELFF. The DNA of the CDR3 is TGTGCCAGTAGTATTACCGGTAACACCGGGGAGCTGTTTTTT.

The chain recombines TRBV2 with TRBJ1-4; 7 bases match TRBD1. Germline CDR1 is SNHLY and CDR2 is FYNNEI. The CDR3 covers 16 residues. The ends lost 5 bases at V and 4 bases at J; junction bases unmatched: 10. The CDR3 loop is CASSWTGQVFNEKLFF. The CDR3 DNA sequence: TGTGCCAGCAGTTGGACTGGACAGGTCTTTAATGAAAAACTGTTTTTT.

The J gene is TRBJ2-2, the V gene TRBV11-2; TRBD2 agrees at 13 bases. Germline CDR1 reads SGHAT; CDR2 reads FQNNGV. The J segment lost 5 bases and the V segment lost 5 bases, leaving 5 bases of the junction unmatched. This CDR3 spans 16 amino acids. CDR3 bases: TGTGCCAGCAGCCCCAGGACTAGCGGGAGAACCGGGGAGCTGTTTTTT. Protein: CASSPRTSGRTGELFF. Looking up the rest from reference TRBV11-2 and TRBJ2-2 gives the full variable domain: EAGVAQSPRYKIIEKRQSVAFWCNPISGHATLYWYQQILGQGPKLLIQFQNNGVVDDSQLPKDRFSAERLKGVDSTLKIQPAKLEDSAVYLCASSPRTSGRTGELFFGEGSRLTVL.

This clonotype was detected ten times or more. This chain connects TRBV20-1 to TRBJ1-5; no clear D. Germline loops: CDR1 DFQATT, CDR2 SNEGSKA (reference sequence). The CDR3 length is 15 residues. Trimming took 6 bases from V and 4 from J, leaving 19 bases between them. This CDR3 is CSAEAGSGFNQPQHF. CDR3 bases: TGCAGTGCGGAAGCGGGATCGGGATTTAATCAGCCCCAGCATTTT.

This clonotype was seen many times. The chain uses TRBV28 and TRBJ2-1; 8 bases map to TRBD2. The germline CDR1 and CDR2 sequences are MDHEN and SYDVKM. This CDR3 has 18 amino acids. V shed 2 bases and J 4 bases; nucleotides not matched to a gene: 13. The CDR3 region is CASSLNDFLREGYNEQFF. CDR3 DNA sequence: TGTGCCAGCAGTTTAAACGACTTTCTTCGGGAGGGTTACAATGAGCAGTTCTTC.

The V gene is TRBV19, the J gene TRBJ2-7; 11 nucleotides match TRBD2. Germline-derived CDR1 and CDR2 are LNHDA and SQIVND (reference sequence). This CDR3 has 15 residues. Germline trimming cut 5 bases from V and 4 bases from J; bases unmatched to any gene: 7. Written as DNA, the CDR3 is TGTGCCAGTAGTGCTACCGGGACTAGCGGTTACGAGCAGTACTTC. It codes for CASSATGTSGYEQYF. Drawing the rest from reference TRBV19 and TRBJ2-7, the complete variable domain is DGGITQSPKYLFRKEGQNVTLSCEQNLNHDAMYWYRQDPGQGLRLIYYSQIVNDFQKGDIAEGYSVSREKKESFPLTVTSAQKNPTAFYLCASSATGTSGYEQYFGPGTRLTVT.

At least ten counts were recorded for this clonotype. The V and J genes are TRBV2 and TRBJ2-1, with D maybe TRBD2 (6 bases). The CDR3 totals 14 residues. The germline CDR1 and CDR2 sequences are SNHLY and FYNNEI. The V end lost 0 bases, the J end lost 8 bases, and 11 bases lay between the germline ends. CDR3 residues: CASSEAWSGDEQFF. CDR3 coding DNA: TGTGCCAGCAGTGAAGCGTGGTCGGGGGATGAGCAGTTCTTC.

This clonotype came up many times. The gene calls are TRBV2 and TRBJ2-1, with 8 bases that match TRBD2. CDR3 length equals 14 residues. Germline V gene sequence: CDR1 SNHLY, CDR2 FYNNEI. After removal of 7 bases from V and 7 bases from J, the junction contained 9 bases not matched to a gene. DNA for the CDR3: TGTGCCAGCATGCTAACGGGGGGGGAAAATGAGCAGTTCTTC. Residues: CASMLTGGENEQFF.

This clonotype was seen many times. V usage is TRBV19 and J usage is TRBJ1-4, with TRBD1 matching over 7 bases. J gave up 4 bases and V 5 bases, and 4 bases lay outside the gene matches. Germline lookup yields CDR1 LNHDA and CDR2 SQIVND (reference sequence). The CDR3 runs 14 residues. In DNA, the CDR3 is TGTGCCAGTAGTTCCGGGACAGTTAATGAAAAACTGTTTTTT. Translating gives CASSSGTVNEKLFF.

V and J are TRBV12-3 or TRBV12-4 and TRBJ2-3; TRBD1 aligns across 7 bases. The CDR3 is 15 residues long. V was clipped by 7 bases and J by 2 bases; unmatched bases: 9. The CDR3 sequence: CASTARTGNTDTQYF. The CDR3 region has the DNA TGTGCCAGCACCGCGAGGACAGGAAACACAGATACGCAGTATTTT.

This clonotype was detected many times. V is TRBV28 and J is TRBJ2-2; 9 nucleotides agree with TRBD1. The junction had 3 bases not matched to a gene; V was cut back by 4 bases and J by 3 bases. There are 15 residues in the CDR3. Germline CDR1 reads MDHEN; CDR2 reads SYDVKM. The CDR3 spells CASSSGTGYTGELFF. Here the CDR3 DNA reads TGTGCCAGCAGTTCCGGGACAGGGTACACCGGGGAGCTGTTTTTT.

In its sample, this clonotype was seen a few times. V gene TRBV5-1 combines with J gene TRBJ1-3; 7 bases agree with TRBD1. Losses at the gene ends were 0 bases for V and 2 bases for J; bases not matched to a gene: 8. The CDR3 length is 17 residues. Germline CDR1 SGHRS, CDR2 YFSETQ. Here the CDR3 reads CASSLEMDRSPGNTIYF. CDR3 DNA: TGCGCCAGCAGCTTGGAAATGGACAGGTCGCCTGGAAACACCATATATTTT. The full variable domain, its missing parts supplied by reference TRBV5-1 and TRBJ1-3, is KAGVTQTPRYLIKTRGQQVTLSCSPISGHRSVSWYQQTPGQGLQFLFEYFSETQRNKGNFPGRFSGRQFSNSRSEMNVSTLELGDSALYLCASSLEMDRSPGNTIYFGEGSWLTVV.

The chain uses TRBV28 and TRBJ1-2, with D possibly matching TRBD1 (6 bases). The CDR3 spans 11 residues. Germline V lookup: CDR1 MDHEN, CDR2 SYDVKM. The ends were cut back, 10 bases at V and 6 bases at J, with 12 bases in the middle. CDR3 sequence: CATAGDNGYTF. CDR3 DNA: TGTGCCACCGCAGGGGATAATGGCTACACCTTC.

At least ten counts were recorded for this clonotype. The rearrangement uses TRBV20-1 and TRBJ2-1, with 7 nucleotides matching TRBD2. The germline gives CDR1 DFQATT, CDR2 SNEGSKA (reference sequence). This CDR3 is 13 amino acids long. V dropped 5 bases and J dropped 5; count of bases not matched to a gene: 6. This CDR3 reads CSADRDYHNEQFF. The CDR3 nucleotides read TGCAGTGCTGACCGGGACTACCACAATGAGCAGTTCTTC.

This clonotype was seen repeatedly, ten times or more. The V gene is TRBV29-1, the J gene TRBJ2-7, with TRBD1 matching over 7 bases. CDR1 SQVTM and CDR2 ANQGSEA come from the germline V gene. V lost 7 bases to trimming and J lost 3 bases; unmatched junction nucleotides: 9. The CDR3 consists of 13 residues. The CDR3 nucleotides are TGCAGCGCCATGACAGGGTTCGGCTACGAGCAGTACTTC. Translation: CSAMTGFGYEQYF.

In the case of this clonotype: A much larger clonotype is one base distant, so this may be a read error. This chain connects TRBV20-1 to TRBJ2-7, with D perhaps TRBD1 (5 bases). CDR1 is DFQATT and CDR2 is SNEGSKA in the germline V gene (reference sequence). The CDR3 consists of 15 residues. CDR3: CSASLGLAHSYDQYF. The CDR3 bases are TGCAGTGCTAGTTTGGGGCTTGCCCATTCCTACGATCAGTACTTC.

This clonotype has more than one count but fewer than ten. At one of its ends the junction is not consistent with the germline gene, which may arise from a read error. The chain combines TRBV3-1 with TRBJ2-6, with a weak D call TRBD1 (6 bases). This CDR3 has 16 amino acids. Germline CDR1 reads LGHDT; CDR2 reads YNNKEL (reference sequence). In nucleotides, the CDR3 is TGTGCCAGCAGCCGCTACAGGGCTTCAGGGGCCAACGTCCCGACTTTC. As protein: CASSRYRASGANVPTF.

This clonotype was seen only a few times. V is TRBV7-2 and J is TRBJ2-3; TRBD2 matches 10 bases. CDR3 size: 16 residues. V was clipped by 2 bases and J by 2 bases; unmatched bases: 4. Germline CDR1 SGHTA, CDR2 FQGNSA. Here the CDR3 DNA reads TGTGCCAGCAGCTTAAGAGCGGGAGGGGTCACAGATACGCAGTATTTT. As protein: CASSLRAGGVTDTQYF.

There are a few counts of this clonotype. CDR3 in DNA: TGTGCCAGCAGCCACGGGGGGACTAGCGGGAGTGAGACCCAGTACTTC. Translated: CASSHGGTSGSETQYF. The genes are TRBV3-1 and TRBJ2-5; 14 bases line up with TRBD2. Germline V lookup: CDR1 LGHDT, CDR2 YNNKEL (reference sequence). V was pared by 3 bases and J by 5 bases, with 5 bases of the junction left unmatched. The CDR3 runs to 16 residues.